This T cell receptor beta chain derives from a study of T cell repertoires in cytomegalovirus infection. TCRdb re-called the reads with MiXCR, one entry per CDR3 protein. The data show a few hundred thousand distinct CDR3 sequences, with roughly 21% seen just once and under 25% held by the top ten. Looked up from germline, CDR1 is SNHLY and CDR2 is FYNNEI. The V segment lost 6 bases and the J segment 2 bases; nucleotides outside the gene matches: 2. The CDR3 is 15 residues long. This clonotype has just a few counts. Its antigen remains unidentified. The rearrangement joins TRBV2 to TRBJ2-2; the match to TRBD1 covers 11 bases. The sequencing here drew on cultured PBMCs, taken from culture after CMV antigen stimulation. This TCR was recovered from a human donor in good health (CMV status not recorded). Some clones in this sample may be carry-over from other donors' samples. The CDR3 protein is CASSGQGANTGELFF. Here the CDR3 DNA reads TGTGCCAGCAGCGGACAGGGGGCAAACACCGGGGAGCTGTTTTTT.